Each of the 2 T cell receptor beta chains below was sequenced from the same sample in a study of T cells after posttransplantation cyclophosphamide. Some clones are missing from TCRdb's copy, which holds only in-frame ones; the method was immunoSEQ multiplex PCR. Listed for the sample are around 35,000 clones, none seen a single time. The material sequenced was PBMCs. The receptors here all came from a man aged 25-40 years in good health and a related stem cell transplant donor.

In this sample, this clone turned up many times. This rearrangement joins TRBV5-1 to TRBJ2-7; 9 nucleotides align to TRBD1. Germline V gives CDR1 SGHRS, CDR2 YFSETQ. This CDR3 is 14 amino acids long. Trimming at V came to 4 bases and at J to 1 base, leaving 3 bases not matched to a gene. CDR3 in amino acids: CASSGQGISYEQYF. The CDR3 DNA sequence: TGCGCCAGCAGCGGACAGGGGATTTCCTACGAGCAGTACTTC.

There are many counts of this clone. This chain connects TRBV7-6 to TRBJ1-3, with 8 positions matching TRBD1. The CDR3 has 16 amino acids. The V gene's germline CDR1 is SGHVS and CDR2 FNYEAQ. J was trimmed by 2 bases and V by 0 bases; bases with no gene match: 3. The CDR3 is CASSLAVQGAGNTIYF. The DNA for the CDR3 is TGTGCCAGCAGCTTAGCTGTACAGGGGGCTGGAAACACCATATATTTT.